The T cell receptor beta chain under discussion was sequenced for a study of CD8 T cells in Susac syndrome (dated by TCRdb to the late 2010s). For the wider study: Whether CD8+ T cell activation and differentiation in Susac syndrome was antigen driven was tested using repertoire sequencing. The study compared CD8+ T cell repertoire clonality among eleven to twelve healthy donors, 14 Susac syndrome patients and approximately 16 multiple sclerosis patients.

Turning to this clonotype: What antigen it recognizes has not been identified. No much larger clone is present one base from it, and per-base qualities are unavailable.

General study outcomes and caveats: The number of individuals in the TCR sequencing and HLA analysis was acknowledged as relatively small.

Looking up the germline V gene yields CDR1 SQVTM and CDR2 ANQGSEA. Ends trimmed: V by 3 bases, J by 3 bases; bases unmatched to a gene: 9. From cysteine to phenylalanine, the CDR3 is 15 amino acids long. Only the CDR3 DNA stays, 45 bases, in frame from base 1. Peripheral blood CD8+ and CD4+ T cells from healthy donors, Susac syndrome patients and multiple sclerosis patients were profiled by high-throughput TCR beta sequencing. The multiple sclerosis controls were treatment-naive patients whose relapsing-remitting disease, either stable or active, fulfilled the revised McDonald criteria. Bulk CD8+ and CD4+ T cells were purified magnetically by negative isolation, whereas CD8+ TEMRA cells were enriched by FACS. Blood was collected in EDTA tubes and processed within 24 hours, with PBMCs isolated through density gradient centrifugation. PBMCs intended for TCR sequencing were cryopreserved in liquid nitrogen and were subsequently thawed in a 37 degrees C water bath. Purity of sorted or isolated CD4+, CD8+ and CD8+ TEMRA cells was at least 90%.

RNA was extracted using the RNeasy kit, and about 0.5 to 1 microgram was reverse transcribed with random hexamers. The immunoSEQ multiplex PCR assay, covering 54 Vbeta and 13 Jbeta segments, was used to amplify TCR beta CDR3 regions. Bias from PCR amplification was corrected by using a synthetic template baseline for primer optimization and for computational correction. From the authors' description of their analysis: Reads were annotated to V, D and J genes per IMGT and analyzed with immunoSEQ Analyzer, keeping only productive sequences. Clonality was calculated as one minus the Shannon entropy normalized by log2 of the number of productive unique sequences. For each patient and control, public and private clones were evaluated among the 100 most prevalent clones. Clones were defined as Susac-specific if absent from the healthy and MS cohorts, from some 1,000 published viral clones and from other ImmuneACCESS disease sequences. The raw public data were reprocessed by TCRdb itself: fastp quality trimming at Q25, MiXCR clonotype calling, in-frame beta chains only. Records with the same CDR3 protein are collapsed into one entry carrying the most frequent genes and DNA. TCRdb, not the authors, supplied the V and J calls. This sample comprises more than 65,000 distinct CDR3 sequences, approximately 94% of them detected only once. 0.5% to 0.7% of the sample lies in the top ten.

This chain joins TRBV29-1 to TRBJ2-3; 7 junctional bases match TRBD2. The clonotype comes from a human donor with multiple sclerosis. Sequencing was carried out using CD8+ T cells from PBMCs. For the CDR3, the sequence is CSVEAVGEGTDTQYF. The nucleotide sequence is TGCAGCGTTGAGGCTGTCGGGGAGGGTACAGATACGCAGTATTTT.